The T cell receptor (beta chain) described here comes from a study of metastatic and nonmetastatic thyroid tumors. In its sample, this clone was seen a few times. The final CDR3 position lacks the conserved phenylalanine or tryptophan, pointing to a likely read error. Ahead of thyroid surgery, no patient had received treatment of any kind. TCRdb called clones again from the PCR reads with MiXCR. The sample records 25,000 to 30,000 clones, 15% being singletons. The sample taken for sequencing was blood. The clonotype was recovered from a female donor with papillary thyroid cancer or a benign thyroid nodule (not recorded which). Some clones in this sample may be carry-over from other donors' samples.

In DNA form, the CDR3 reads TGTGCCAGCAGCTCATGCATTCATAGCAATCAGCCCCAGCATCTT. Translating it yields CASSSCIHSNQPQHL. J is TRBJ1-5 and V is TRBV7-2; no clear D gene. Trimming took 4 bases from V and 0 from J, leaving 10 bases between them. The CDR3 is 15 amino acids. Per the germline V gene, CDR1 is SGHTA and CDR2 is FQGNSA.